This TCR beta chain was documented in a study of blood T cell repertoires in COVID-19 (dated by TCRdb to the early 2020s). As for the study more broadly: Samples from collaborators originated in the United States, Italy and Spain and spanned both the acute and convalescent phases of COVID-19. The material from the prospective study consisted of cDNA or gDNA derived from T cells, B-cell-depleted T cells, or PBMCs. The repertoires were made available in a free public database intended to serve as a resource for research on the immune response to SARS-CoV-2. A de-identified subject ID, COVID-19 status, age in years and sex were almost always included in the sample metadata. Where HLA class I and class II types were available, the types were taken from metadata supplied by the sample provider, not from assay-based typing. Samples came from the ongoing ImmuneRACE study (first 160 participants) plus 1,254 subjects from 6 global collaborators. Subjects who had been exposed to COVID-19, were actively infected with it, or had recovered from it provided the deeply sampled blood TCRbeta repertoires that made up the dataset. Here is what the overall study found, with its caveats: Clinical and demographic metadata were provided uncurated, with the amount varying by source and participant.

The collaborating institutions used their own protocols to collect whole blood in K2EDTA tubes. For TCRbeta analysis, collaborators shipped samples as frozen whole blood, isolated PBMCs, or DNA extracted from either of those sample types. In regard to this clone: What antigen it recognizes has not been identified. Base qualities were left out, and no much larger clone turns up one base away.

TCRbeta CDR3 regions were amplified from genomic DNA by means of the immunoSEQ Assay, a bias-controlled multiplex PCR. As for how the authors treated the data: The number of nucleated cells in each sample was estimated by amplification of reference gene primers within the assay. To quantify the absolute abundance of each unique TCRbeta CDR3 rearrangement, sequence reads were collapsed and filtered. For each sample, productive Simpson clonality was calculated as the square root of Simpson's diversity index across productive rearrangements. TCRdb provides this immuneACCESS table in a form limited to in-frame rearrangements. Some clones are lacking; in checked studies, under half of them reflect an unresolved V gene, and why the rest are absent is not known. V, J and clone size reflect that table, while D and trimming were determined from the DNA. The sample has around 100,000 clones on record, about 81% of them singletons. Approximately 15% of the sample rests with the top ten.

Input material: peripheral blood. This receptor was obtained from a woman in her fifties or sixties with acute or convalescent COVID-19.

For the CDR3, the sequence is CASRYTSGTKETQYF. In nucleotides, the sequence is TGTGCCAGCAGATACACTAGCGGGACTAAAGAGACCCAGTACTTC. This receptor chain uses TRBV11-3 and TRBJ2-5; 10 of the junction bases match TRBD2. For this chain, trimming is 6 bases at the V end and 3 bases at the J end, and the number of junction bases without a gene match is 7. The germline V gene gives CDR1 as SGHNT and CDR2 as YENEEA. The CDR3 holds 15 amino acids from the cysteine to the phenylalanine. Only the CDR3 part of the read is kept: 45 bases, read in frame from the first base.